The 4 T cell receptor beta chains below come from one sample, sequenced in a study of blood T cell repertoires in COVID-19. TCRdb's copy holds only in-frame clones and misses some; the assay was immunoSEQ multiplex PCR. The sample consists of roughly 200,000 clones, approximately 92% of them appearing once. Sequencing input: PBMCs or T cells enriched from blood (not recorded which). The receptor set was obtained from a woman between 40 and 55 years old with acute COVID-19.

This chain uses TRBV18 with TRBJ2-4, with 8 positions matching TRBD2. Germline V gene lookup returns CDR1 KGHSH and CDR2 LQKENI. CDR3 length equals 15 residues. V gave up 3 bases and J gave up 5 bases; unmatched junction bases: 6. CDR3 amino acids: CASSPLSGRENIQYF. In DNA, the CDR3 is TGTGCCAGCTCACCGCTTTCCGGGAGGGAAAACATTCAGTACTTC.

This clone occurred once. The chain has TRBV12-5 and TRBJ2-7, with D maybe TRBD1 (5 bases). Germline V gene sequence: CDR1 LGHNT, CDR2 FRNRAP. The CDR3 is 13 residues long. The V and J ends lost 2 bases and 7 bases respectively, with 12 bases between them. The CDR3 region is CASGLRGAGEQYF. In nucleotides, the CDR3 is TGTGCTAGTGGTTTGCGTGGAGCAGGGGAGCAGTACTTC. The entire variable domain, with the rest obtained from reference TRBV12-5 and TRBJ2-7, is as follows: DARVTQTPRHKVTEMGQEVTMRCQPILGHNTVFWYRQTMMQGLELLAYFRNRAPLDDSGMPKDRFSAEMPDATLATLKIQPSEPRDSAVYFCASGLRGAGEQYFGPGTRLTVT.

DNA of the CDR3: TGTGCCAGTACGGGAGCGGCCTACAATGAGCAGTTCTTC. The encoded protein is CASTGAAYNEQFF. The rearrangement uses TRBV19 and TRBJ2-1; possible D gene TRBD2, 6 bases. Trimming took off 7 bases at V and 2 bases at J, with 9 bases between the two ends. Per the germline V gene, CDR1 is LNHDA and CDR2 is SQIVND (reference sequence). This CDR3 region has 13 residues.

The V call is TRBV29-1, the J call TRBJ2-1; TRBD2 aligns across 16 bases. The CDR3 spans 15 residues. The V gene's germline CDR1 is SQVTM and CDR2 ANQGSEA. V lost 4 bases to trimming and J lost 14 bases; unmatched junction nucleotides: 11. As DNA, the CDR3 is TGCAGCGTTGCCCTCGAGGGACTAGCGGGAGGGCCTAAGTTCTTC. It specifies CSVALEGLAGGPKFF.